The TCR beta chain under discussion was sequenced for a study of beta chain features in type 1 diabetes (dated 2018 in TCRdb). For the study in its entirety: Patients and healthy donors did not differ in mean age, gender distribution, total cell number or subset yield. Regulatory and stem cell-like memory subsets were isolated from only 8 patients and about eight healthy donors, whereas naive and central memory subsets came from all 30 or so donors. In the study, TCRB repertoires of sorted circulating CD4+ T cell subsets from recently diagnosed type 1 diabetes patients were compared with those of matched healthy donors. Across all samples, some 100,000,000 sorted cells were examined, and cell number per subset correlated strongly with RNA yield.

The entire amount of isolated RNA was reverse transcribed using the High Capacity cDNA Reverse Transcription Kit, so the sequenced TCRB transcripts were expressed ones. Naive, central memory and regulatory T cell samples underwent deep immunoSEQ sequencing, averaging around 3.6 million total reads per sample. After sorted cells were lysed in RLT buffer, RNA was extracted with DNase-treated RNeasy Micro or Mini kits, with the choice depending on cell number. Each cell subset was processed separately to prevent cross-contamination, with patient and healthy donor samples processed together. TCRB sequences were amplified from cDNA with the immunoSEQ multiplex PCR, producing 87-bp fragments spanning the CDR3 region. Sequencing of the amplicons was performed on the Illumina HiSeq platform. Per the authors' processing: PCR bias was corrected computationally using synthetic template baselines, and reads within Hamming distance 2 were collapsed, with unmergeable singletons discarded. Reads were aligned against IMGT so that V, D and J genes, CDR3 length and insertions or deletions at six rearrangement sites could be assigned. Within each subset, clonotype counts were normalized to sorted cell number, after which true diversity and Gini coefficients were computed with the tcR R package. The overlap coefficient, calculated on TCRB nucleotide sequences, was used to measure repertoire sharing. Out-of-frame TCRB sequences from naive cells were analyzed as a proxy for the pre-selection repertoire. TCRdb limited this immuneACCESS table to in-frame rearrangements with V and J called. A share of clones is missing; checked studies link under half to unresolved V genes, and the rest is unexplained. From that table come the V and J calls and clone size; the DNA was used to work out D and trimming. For this sample the table gives hundreds of thousands of clones, of which 13% were detected only once. Clones ranked in the top ten supply about 0.02% of the sample.

CDR1 and CDR2 are drawn from the germline V gene: MDHEN, SYDVKM. Including cysteine and phenylalanine, the CDR3 has 13 amino acids. Solely the CDR3 DNA is kept, with 39 bases framed from the first base. V is pared back by 5 bases and J by 4 bases, with 10 bases lying between the germline termini. From each donor, a single peripheral blood sample of 100 to 150 mL on average was drawn into heparinised tubes. Naive, central memory, regulatory and stem cell-like memory CD4+ T cells were sorted on a BD FACSAria II using a panel including CD45RO, CCR7, CD25, CD127, CD95 and CD27. Every sorted population had a purity above 95%. PBMCs were isolated immediately by Lymphoprep density gradient centrifugation and stained directly without culture. To minimize batch effects, samples were stained and sorted in pairs, one healthy donor with one patient per experiment. The paper as a whole reports these results and caveats: In all four CD4+ subsets, TCRB CDR3 length was moderately but significantly shorter in type 1 diabetes patients. PCR might favor shorter templates, but patient and control samples were amplified and corrected together, so any skew would affect both groups equally. Because small numbers of individuals were included in the HLA sub-analyses, any influence of HLA type on TCRB rearrangement was left unresolved. At VDJ recombination sites, patients with type 1 diabetes made fewer insertions and deleted more nucleotides, a pattern implying thymic rearrangement abnormalities. Because cDNA rather than genomic DNA was sequenced, highly expressing activated cells could have been over-represented, although no difference in activation and CD3 levels was found between groups. Naive, central memory and regulatory TCRB repertoires appeared to be more alike among patients than among healthy donors.

In regard to this clone: No cognate antigen has been identified for it. No much larger clonotype is one base removed from it; base qualities were not supplied.

Sequenced sample: naive CD4+ T cells from blood. The sample's cell subset or site label is to be understood as: true naive CD4+ T cells. The source of this sequence is a man in his late teens or twenties with type 1 diabetes. This chain joins TRBV28 to TRBJ2-3, with the D gene not clear enough to name. Here is the DNA: TGTGCCAGCAGTACAGCAGGCCCAGATACGCAGTATTTT. It is translated as CASSTAGPDTQYF.